This TCR beta chain was captured by sequencing in a study of neurological immune-mediated disorders. Each TCR transcript was tagged with a 10-nucleotide random UMI during 5'RACE. Using its own MiXCR run on the 5' RACE reads, TCRdb lists one record per CDR3 protein. The sample consists of approximately 30,000 distinct CDR3 sequences, about 13% of them appearing once. This CDR3 is built from 14 residues. CDR1 and CDR2 (germline): MNHEY, SVGAGI. J lost 3 bases, V lost 2 bases, and 1 base had no gene match. Regarding time point: longitudinal time-point 2. The sample holds many counts of this clonotype. This rearrangement joins TRBV6-5 to TRBJ1-1, with 9 nucleotides matching TRBD1. The material sequenced was PBMCs. The clonotype was recovered from a woman aged 40 to 49 in good health. This chain's CDR3 is CASSYRTGDTEAFF. Here the CDR3 DNA reads TGTGCCAGCAGTTACCGGACAGGGGACACTGAAGCTTTCTTT.